This T cell receptor (beta chain) was captured in a study of blood T cells in healthy people across ages. With a J-beta primer mix and a sample-barcoded 5' primer, a second PCR ran about 7 to 11 cycles. TCRdb processed the 5' RACE reads anew with MiXCR; each CDR3 protein has one entry. The sample holds 800,000 to 950,000 distinct CDR3 sequences, 25% to 35% seen once. The CDR3 covers 16 residues. Germline V gene lookup returns CDR1 SGDLS and CDR2 YYNGEE. Trimming removed 4 bases from V and 5 bases from J; junction bases left unmatched: 8. These data were likewise used in another study, on T cells of mothers and their children.

Sample: blood. This TCR was recovered from a woman in her thirties or forties in good health. The chain joins TRBV9 to TRBJ2-3, with 12 positions matching TRBD2. CDR3 in DNA: TGTGCCAGCAGCAAAGATGGGACTAGCGGGCTAGATACGCAGTATTTT. This sequence encodes CASSKDGTSGLDTQYF. Looking up the rest from reference TRBV9 and TRBJ2-3 gives the full variable domain: DSGVTQTPKHLITATGQRVTLRCSPRSGDLSVYWYQQSLDQGLQFLIQYYNGEERAKGNILERFSAQQFPDLHSELNLSSLELGDSALYFCASSKDGTSGLDTQYFGPGTRLTVL.